The source of this T cell receptor (beta chain) is a study of T cells after yellow fever vaccination. Each CDR3 protein gets one entry after TCRdb re-called the 5' RACE reads with MiXCR. Of 550,000 to 750,000 distinct CDR3 sequences listed, roughly 14% are singletons. CDR1 SGHRS and CDR2 YFSETQ come from the germline V gene. The CDR3 loop spans 15 amino acids. Trimming removed 0 bases from V and 2 bases from J, with 12 bases in between. Study conclusions and caveats: The booster response re-showed most primary clones: approximately 97% CD4, approximately 86% CD8.

A remark on this clonotype: The antigen is undetermined.

Material: PBMCs, obtained on the day of the yellow fever booster vaccination. The sequence came from a young man who received the YFV17D yellow fever vaccine. The V gene is TRBV5-1, the J gene TRBJ2-7, with no clear D. CDR3 DNA sequence: TGCGCCAGCAGCTTGGCGGCAGGATCGACCTACGAGCAGTACTTC. Translating gives CASSLAAGSTYEQYF. Complete variable domain (other parts from reference TRBV5-1 and TRBJ2-7): KAGVTQTPRYLIKTRGQQVTLSCSPISGHRSVSWYQQTPGQGLQFLFEYFSETQRNKGNFPGRFSGRQFSNSRSEMNVSTLELGDSALYLCASSLAAGSTYEQYFGPGTRLTVT.